The 28 T cell receptor beta chains presented below share a single source sample, sequenced in a study of blood T cells in healthy people across ages. Primed by a sample-barcoded 5' primer and a J-beta primer mix, a second PCR proceeded for 7 to 11 cycles. TCRdb recomputed calls from the 5' RACE reads with MiXCR, one row per CDR3 protein. The table shows around 1,000,000 distinct CDR3 sequences, with approximately 26% occurring only once. These sequences were also reported in another study, on T cells of mothers and their children.

Sequencing was carried out using blood. The origin of the receptors is a girl aged 2 to 10 in good health.

The V gene is TRBV28, the J gene TRBJ2-1, with D possibly being TRBD2 (6 bases). Germline V lookup: CDR1 MDHEN, CDR2 SYDVKM. V dropped 4 bases and J dropped 2 bases, with 18 bases sitting between them. The CDR3 spans 17 residues. CDR3 DNA sequence: TGTGCCAGCAGTTATCTCCTAGAGCGGGCCACCTACAATGAGCAGTTCTTC. Protein: CASSYLLERATYNEQFF.

This chain joins TRBV5-5 and TRBJ2-5; tentative D call: TRBD2 (5 bases). The J call is uncertain, as TRBJ2-7 better fits the DNA end. The germline V gene has CDR1 SGHKS and CDR2 YYEKEE (reference sequence). This CDR3 region has 15 residues. The CDR3 here is CASSISVYASYEQYF. As DNA, the CDR3 is TGTGCCAGCAGCATTAGCGTTTACGCGTCGTACGAGCAGTACTTC.

About this clonotype itself: At one end the junction does not follow the germline gene, possibly because of a read error. V usage is TRBV6-1 and J usage is TRBJ1-4; possible D gene TRBD1, 6 bases. CDR1 and CDR2 (germline): MNHNS, SASEGT. The CDR3 totals 15 residues. CDR3 sequence: CASSEFDRLGEKLFF. CDR3 bases: TGTGCCAGCAGTGAATTCGACAGGCTTGGTGAAAAACTCTTTTTT.

The gene calls are TRBV20-1 and TRBJ2-5, with unresolved D. The J call is uncertain, as TRBJ2-1 better fits the DNA end. There are 9 residues in the CDR3. Looked up from germline, CDR1 is DFQATT and CDR2 is SNEGSKA (reference sequence). The CDR3 protein is CSGGNEQFF. DNA for the CDR3: TGCAGTGGGGGTAATGAGCAGTTCTTC.

The chain joins TRBV12-5 to TRBJ2-5; 14 positions match TRBD2. Germline loops: CDR1 LGHNT, CDR2 FRNRAP. Trimming removed 5 bases from V and 11 bases from J; junction bases left unmatched: 10. The CDR3 runs 15 residues. The CDR3 DNA sequence: TGTGCTAGTGGTCCCGGGACTAGCGGGAGCTGGGAGCAGTACTTC. Encoded protein: CASGPGTSGSWEQYF.

The gene calls are TRBV5-1 and TRBJ1-5; D uncertain. This CDR3 comprises 15 residues. V dropped 5 bases and J dropped 0 bases, with 12 bases sitting between them. Germline-derived CDR1 and CDR2 are SGHRS and YFSETQ. The CDR3 protein is CASRESGNSNQPQHF. For the CDR3, the DNA is TGCGCCAGCAGAGAATCGGGAAATAGCAATCAGCCCCAGCATTTT.

The V and J genes are TRBV5-1 and TRBJ1-6; D is perhaps TRBD1 (5 bases). The CDR3 runs 12 residues. V lost 5 bases and J 10 bases, leaving 10 bases between the germline ends. Germline CDR1 is SGHRS and CDR2 is YFSETQ. In DNA, the CDR3 is TGCGCCAGCAGAAACGGGGCGTCACCCCTCCACTTT. Amino acids: CASRNGASPLHF.

Only a few counts were recorded for this clonotype. The rearrangement links TRBV25-1 to TRBJ2-5; no clear D. The DNA end is a closer match to TRBJ2-7, so the J assignment may be wrong. Germline CDR1 and CDR2: MGHDK and SYGVNS. The CDR3 loop spans 13 amino acids. CDR3 in DNA: TGTGCCAGCAGTGGGAGAATGACCTACGAGCAGTACTTC. As protein: CASSGRMTYEQYF.

A few counts support this clonotype. The rearrangement uses TRBV20-1 and TRBJ2-7; D perhaps matches TRBD2 (6 bases). The CDR3 has 13 residues. Germline CDR1 and CDR2: DFQATT and SNEGSKA (reference sequence). With 6 bases removed from V and 2 bases from J, the gap between germline ends came to 14 bases. The DNA for the CDR3 is TGCAGTGCCGCAGGGACTTTCACCTACGAGCAGTACTTC. It yields the protein CSAAGTFTYEQYF.

This clonotype was seen only a few times. J is TRBJ2-1 and V is TRBV6-2 or TRBV6-3; 11 bases fit TRBD2. V lost 5 bases, J lost 5 bases, and 11 bases stayed unmatched. Germline CDR1 MNHEY, CDR2 SVGEGT. The CDR3 contains 17 residues. The CDR3 protein is CASSDRVAGGRDNEQFF. CDR3 nucleotides: TGTGCCAGCAGTGACCGGGTAGCGGGGGGGCGGGACAATGAGCAGTTCTTC.

In this sample, this clonotype turned up a few times. The chain recombines TRBV27 with TRBJ2-7; 8 nucleotides align to TRBD1. The germline gives CDR1 MNHEY, CDR2 SMNVEV (reference sequence). The CDR3 loop spans 15 amino acids. V gave up 2 bases and J gave up 3 bases; unmatched junction bases: 6. This CDR3 is CASSLQGADYYEQYF. DNA of the CDR3: TGTGCCAGCAGTTTACAGGGGGCAGACTACTACGAGCAGTACTTC.

The chain is built from TRBV20-1 and TRBJ2-5; 8 nucleotides align to TRBD2. Germline lookup yields CDR1 DFQATT and CDR2 SNEGSKA (reference sequence). V lost 5 bases, J lost 1 base, and 9 bases stayed unmatched. The length of the CDR3 is 15 residues. The CDR3 coding sequence is TGCAGTGCTGAGGCGAGTACTAGCGGCCAAGAGACCCAGTACTTC. Residues: CSAEASTSGQETQYF.

The chain uses TRBV12-3 or TRBV12-4 and TRBJ2-3; 9 nucleotides line up with TRBD1. Losses at the gene ends were 6 bases for V and 1 base for J; bases not matched to a gene: 8. The CDR3 covers 16 residues. CDR3 sequence: CASRQNRDRGTDTQYF. CDR3 DNA sequence: TGTGCCAGCAGGCAAAACCGGGACAGGGGCACAGATACGCAGTATTTT.

Only a few counts were recorded for this clonotype. This chain joins TRBV6-2 or TRBV6-3 and TRBJ2-1, with D possibly being TRBD2 (5 bases). CDR1 and CDR2 from the germline V gene are MNHEY and SVGEGT. The length of the CDR3 is 13 residues. The germline V and J ends were trimmed by 1 base and 9 bases, with 10 bases remaining between them. The chain's CDR3 is CASSYWTGVEQFF. The CDR3 coding sequence is TGTGCCAGCAGTTACTGGACCGGGGTTGAGCAGTTCTTC.

This chain uses TRBV7-3 with TRBJ2-7; D not certain. CDR3 length: 15 residues. CDR1 and CDR2 (germline): SGHTA, FQGTGA. The V end was cut by 1 base, the J end by 3 bases, with 13 bases between. The CDR3 region has the DNA TGTGCCAGCAGCTTAAATCCAGTACCCTACTACGAGCAGTACTTC. This translates into CASSLNPVPYYEQYF.

The chain carries TRBV29-1 and TRBJ2-1, with 7 bases that match TRBD1. The J call could be wrong; TRBJ2-5 is a better fit for the DNA end. CDR1 and CDR2 (germline): SQVTM, ANQGSEA. The CDR3 contains 16 residues. DNA for the CDR3: TGCAGCGTTGAAGTGATTACCAGGGGGAAAGGGAAGACCCAGTACTTC. Its translation is CSVEVITRGKGKTQYF.

The chain recombines TRBV5-5 with TRBJ2-6; unclear D gene. V lost 0 bases to trimming and J lost 2 bases, with 9 bases between them. CDR1 and CDR2 from the germline V gene are SGHKS and YYEKEE (reference sequence). The CDR3 length is 16 residues. The CDR3 spells CASSLAGVAGANVLTF. As DNA, the CDR3 is TGTGCCAGCAGCTTGGCTGGGGTGGCTGGGGCCAACGTCCTGACTTTC. Drawing the rest from reference TRBV5-5 and TRBJ2-6, the complete variable domain is DAGVTQSPTHLIKTRGQQVTLRCSPISGHKSVSWYQQVLGQGPQFIFQYYEKEERGRGNFPDRFSARQFPNYSSELNVNALLLGDSALYLCASSLAGVAGANVLTFGAGSRLTVL.

The chain has TRBV2 and TRBJ2-7; D possibly corresponds to TRBD2 (6 bases). V dropped 4 bases and J dropped 6 bases, with 19 bases sitting between them. CDR3 size: 15 residues. Germline lookup yields CDR1 SNHLY and CDR2 FYNNEI. CDR3 in amino acids: CASSAEGRMGGEQYF. DNA for the CDR3: TGTGCCAGCAGTGCCGAGGGGAGGATGGGTGGCGAGCAGTACTTC. The full variable domain, with the rest looked up from reference TRBV2 and TRBJ2-7, is EPEVTQTPSHQVTQMGQEVILRCVPISNHLYFYWYRQILGQKVEFLVSFYNNEISEKSEIFDDQFSVERPDGSNFTLKIRSTKLEDSAMYFCASSAEGRMGGEQYFGPGTRLTVT.

This chain joins TRBV19 and TRBJ1-2; D unresolved. Germline V lookup: CDR1 LNHDA, CDR2 SQIVND (reference sequence). Trimming took 5 bases from V and 6 from J, leaving 13 bases between them. CDR3 size: 13 residues. The CDR3 region is CASSSAVQDGYTF. In DNA form, the CDR3 reads TGTGCCAGTAGTTCTGCGGTCCAGGATGGCTACACCTTC.

There are a few counts of this clonotype. The chain combines TRBV14 with TRBJ1-1; D is ambiguous. V lost 7 bases to trimming and J lost 6 bases, with 21 bases between them. Germline lookup yields CDR1 SGHDN and CDR2 FVKESK. The length of the CDR3 is 15 residues. The CDR3 DNA reads TGTGCCAGCACGATAATAGCGCCGACGGCCCCTGAAGCTTTCTTT. This sequence encodes CASTIIAPTAPEAFF.

This clonotype was seen a few times. J is TRBJ2-5 and V is TRBV4-2; no firm D call. Trimming stripped 4 bases from V and 5 bases from J, with 11 bases between. Germline CDR1 LGHNA, CDR2 YNFKEQ. This CDR3 region has 13 residues. CDR3 DNA sequence: TGTGCCAGCAGCCTGGTCGTGTCGGAGACCCAGTACTTC. This translates into CASSLVVSETQYF.

The chain is built from TRBV6-2 or TRBV6-3 and TRBJ2-1, with TRBD2 identical over 8 bases. With the DNA end fitting TRBJ2-7 better, the J assignment may be wrong. Germline loops: CDR1 MNHEY, CDR2 SVGEGT. There are 15 residues in the CDR3. The CDR3 spells CASSYRTSPPYEQYF. The CDR3 DNA follows: TGTGCCAGCAGCTACCGGACTAGCCCTCCCTACGAGCAGTACTTC.

The rearrangement uses TRBV7-3 and TRBJ2-2, with D possibly called TRBD1 or TRBD2 (5 bases each). Deletions cut 5 bases from V and 6 bases from J, with 16 bases between. CDR1 and CDR2 from the germline V gene are SGHTA and FQGTGA. The CDR3 contains 15 residues. CDR3 sequence: CASSDGQPGAGELFF. CDR3 in DNA: TGTGCCAGCAGCGATGGACAACCCGGGGCCGGGGAGCTGTTTTTT.

This clonotype was seen more than once but under ten times. The CDR3 DNA reads TGTGCCAGCAGCCCCTCAGGAGCGGGAGTCAGCGGCGAGCAGTTCTTC. This codes for CASSPSGAGVSGEQFF. The genes are TRBV7-2 and TRBJ2-5; 8 bases map to TRBD2. The J call is in doubt because the DNA end fits TRBJ2-1 better. The germline gives CDR1 SGHTA, CDR2 FQGNSA. CDR3 length: 16 residues.

The V gene is TRBV10-3, the J gene TRBJ2-5; D remains unclear. Germline V gene lookup returns CDR1 ENHRY and CDR2 SYGVKD. V lost 6 bases and J lost 0, with 17 bases in between. The CDR3 totals 16 residues. The chain's CDR3 is CAISSEVVGNQETQYF. The DNA for the CDR3 is TGTGCCATCAGCTCCGAAGTGGTGGGGAACCAAGAGACCCAGTACTTC.

This chain links TRBV7-8 with TRBJ2-1, with 8 bases aligning to TRBD2. The junction had 8 bases not matched to a gene; V was cut back by 4 bases and J by 3 bases. The CDR3 is 16 residues long. The germline CDR1 and CDR2 sequences are SGHVS and FQNEAQ. The CDR3 region has the DNA TGTGCCAGCAGCTCCCCCACTAGCGGCCTCTACAATGAGCAGTTCTTC. Translating it yields CASSSPTSGLYNEQFF.

This chain joins TRBV7-2 and TRBJ2-5; D call uncertain. Germline loops: CDR1 SGHTA, CDR2 FQGNSA. Trimming took 3 bases from V and 0 from J, leaving 5 bases between them. The CDR3 runs 13 residues. Written as DNA, the CDR3 is TGTGCCAGCAGCTTCGAAAACCAAGAGACCCAGTACTTC. Translation gives CASSFENQETQYF.

This clonotype was recorded a few times. The rearrangement joins TRBV4-2 to TRBJ2-1; maybe TRBD2 (6 bases). Germline V gene data show CDR1 as LGHNA and CDR2 as YNFKEQ. The CDR3 loop spans 15 amino acids. V lost 4 bases to trimming and J lost 3 bases, with 13 bases between them. The CDR3: CASSPPGRSYNEQFF. The DNA for the CDR3 is TGTGCCAGCAGCCCCCCCGGGAGAAGCTACAATGAGCAGTTCTTC.